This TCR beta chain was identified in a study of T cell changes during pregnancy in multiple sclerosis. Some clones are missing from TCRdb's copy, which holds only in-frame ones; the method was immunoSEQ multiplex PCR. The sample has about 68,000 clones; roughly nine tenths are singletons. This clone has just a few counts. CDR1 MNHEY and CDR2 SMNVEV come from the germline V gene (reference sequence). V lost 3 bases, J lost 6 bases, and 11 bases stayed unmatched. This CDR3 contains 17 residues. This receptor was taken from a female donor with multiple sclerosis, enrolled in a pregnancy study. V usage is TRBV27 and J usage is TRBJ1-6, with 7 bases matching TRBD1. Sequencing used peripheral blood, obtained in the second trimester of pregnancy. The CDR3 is CASSFLRTGTANSPLHF. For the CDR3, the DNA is TGTGCCAGCAGTTTCCTAAGAACCGGGACAGCTAATTCACCCCTCCACTTT.